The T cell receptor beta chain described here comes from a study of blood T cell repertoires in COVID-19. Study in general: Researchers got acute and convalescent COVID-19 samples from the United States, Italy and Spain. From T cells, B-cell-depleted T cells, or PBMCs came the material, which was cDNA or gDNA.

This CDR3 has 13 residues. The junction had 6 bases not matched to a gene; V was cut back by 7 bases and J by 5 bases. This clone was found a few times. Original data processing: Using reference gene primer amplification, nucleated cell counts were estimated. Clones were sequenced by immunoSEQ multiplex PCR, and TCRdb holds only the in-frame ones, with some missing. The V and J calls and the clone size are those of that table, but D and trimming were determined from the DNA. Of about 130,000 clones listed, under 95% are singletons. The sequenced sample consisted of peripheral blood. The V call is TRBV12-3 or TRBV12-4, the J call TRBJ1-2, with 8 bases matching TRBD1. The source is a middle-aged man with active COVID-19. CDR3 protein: CASNDRGLYGYTF. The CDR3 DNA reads TGTGCCAGCAATGACAGGGGCTTATATGGCTACACCTTC.